The 30 T cell receptor beta chains below come from one sample, sequenced in a study of radiotherapy plus CTLA-4 blockade in lung cancer. Generated by immunoSEQ multiplex PCR, the TCRdb table keeps only in-frame clones and is missing some. Of roughly 130,000 clones listed, 75% to 90% were seen once; the top ten hold about 7%. Sample: peripheral blood, taken from a patient treated with radiotherapy plus ipilimumab. Receptors were obtained from a human donor with non-small cell lung cancer that progressed on radiotherapy plus ipilimumab.

The chain carries TRBV5-1 and TRBJ1-3; no reliable D call. The germline gives CDR1 SGHRS, CDR2 YFSETQ. The V end lost 2 bases, the J end lost 0 bases, and 12 bases lay between the germline ends. The CDR3 length is 16 residues. CDR3 sequence (DNA): TGCGCCAGCAGCTTAGGAGAGACAACCTCTGGAAACACCATATATTTT. Translating it yields CASSLGETTSGNTIYF. The complete variable domain, with remaining parts taken from reference TRBV5-1 and TRBJ1-3, reads KAGVTQTPRYLIKTRGQQVTLSCSPISGHRSVSWYQQTPGQGLQFLFEYFSETQRNKGNFPGRFSGRQFSNSRSEMNVSTLELGDSALYLCASSLGETTSGNTIYFGEGSWLTVV.

This clone has a single count. The genes are TRBV5-1 and TRBJ1-3, with 8 nucleotides matching TRBD1. The CDR3 totals 15 residues. With V trimmed by 4 bases and J by 3 bases, 6 bases remained unmatched. Germline assignment: CDR1 SGHRS and CDR2 YFSETQ. DNA of the CDR3: TGCGCCAGCAGCGAGAGACAGGGGTTTGGAAACACCATATATTTT. Translating it yields CASSERQGFGNTIYF.

V usage is TRBV19 and J usage is TRBJ2-5; unclear D gene. The CDR3 has 17 residues. Trimming stripped 5 bases from V and 5 bases from J, with 24 bases between. Germline V gene data show CDR1 as LNHDA and CDR2 as SQIVND (reference sequence). Written as DNA, the CDR3 is TGTGCCAGTAGTCCCCCGGGCGGTAGCTCTTTGGGGGAGACCCAGTACTTC. Its translation is CASSPPGGSSLGETQYF. Drawing the rest from reference TRBV19 and TRBJ2-5, the complete variable domain is DGGITQSPKYLFRKEGQNVTLSCEQNLNHDAMYWYRQDPGQGLRLIYYSQIVNDFQKGDIAEGYSVSREKKESFPLTVTSAQKNPTAFYLCASSPPGGSSLGETQYFGPGTRLLVL.

This sequence joins TRBV5-4 and TRBJ1-1; D unclear. Trimming took off 5 bases at V and 5 bases at J, with 13 bases between the two ends. Germline CDR1 is SGHNT and CDR2 is YYREEE (reference sequence). The CDR3 has 13 residues. The CDR3 region is CASSYALRTEAFF. CDR3 coding DNA: TGTGCCAGCAGTTATGCCCTGAGGACTGAAGCTTTCTTT. The variable domain in full, with the rest retrieved from reference TRBV5-4 and TRBJ1-1, is ETGVTQSPTHLIKTRGQQVTLRCSSQSGHNTVSWYQQALGQGPQFIFQYYREEENGRGNFPPRFSGLQFPNYSSELNVNALELDDSALYLCASSYALRTEAFFGQGTRLTVV.

The chain uses TRBV2 and TRBJ2-5; 10 bases agree with TRBD2. The CDR3 length is 14 residues. V lost 1 base to trimming and J lost 9 bases; unmatched junction nucleotides: 5. CDR1 and CDR2 from the germline V gene are SNHLY and FYNNEI. The CDR3 DNA follows: TGTGCCAGCAGTGAAGGACTAGCGGGTTTCGCCCAGTACTTC. Encoded protein: CASSEGLAGFAQYF.

The chain carries TRBV5-4 and TRBJ2-3; a weak D match, TRBD2 (6 bases). Between the trimmed V and J ends, which lost 4 bases and 1 base, there was a span of 13 bases. Germline loops: CDR1 SGHNT, CDR2 YYREEE (reference sequence). CDR3 length equals 15 residues. CDR3 bases: TGTGCCAGCAGCCCTGGGGGGACGGGCACAGATACGCAGTATTTT. Its protein product is CASSPGGTGTDTQYF.

The V and J genes are TRBV5-1 and TRBJ2-7; 14 bases align to TRBD2. The CDR3 runs 16 residues. The ends lost 4 bases at V and 5 bases at J; junction bases unmatched: 8. Germline V lookup: CDR1 SGHRS, CDR2 YFSETQ. The CDR3 bases are TGCGCCAGCAGCGCCCGACTAGCGGGAGGGGCCCACGAGCAGTACTTC. Translating it yields CASSARLAGGAHEQYF.

The chain is built from TRBV14 and TRBJ2-1, with D unclear. The V end was cut by 1 base, the J end by 10 bases, with 5 bases between. Germline V gives CDR1 SGHDN, CDR2 FVKESK. There are 11 residues in the CDR3. In DNA form, the CDR3 reads TGTGCCAGCAGCCAAGCGTCGGAGCAGTTCTTC. This encodes CASSQASEQFF.

The V and J genes are TRBV5-1 and TRBJ2-5, with TRBD2 identical over 7 bases. After removal of 5 bases from V and 4 bases from J, the junction contained 5 bases not matched to a gene. Per germline, CDR1 SGHRS and CDR2 YFSETQ. This CDR3 has 13 amino acids. CDR3 DNA: TGCGCCAGCAGTCGGACTAGTGCAGAGACCCAGTACTTC. Translated: CASSRTSAETQYF. Looking up the rest from reference TRBV5-1 and TRBJ2-5 gives the full variable domain: KAGVTQTPRYLIKTRGQQVTLSCSPISGHRSVSWYQQTPGQGLQFLFEYFSETQRNKGNFPGRFSGRQFSNSRSEMNVSTLELGDSALYLCASSRTSAETQYFGPGTRLLVL.

The chain joins TRBV29-1 to TRBJ1-4; maybe TRBD1 (5 bases). CDR1 is SQVTM, CDR2 ANQGSEA, per germline. The CDR3 spans 12 residues. CDR3 sequence reads: CSAREADEKLFF. The CDR3 DNA is TGCAGTGCCAGGGAAGCGGATGAAAAACTGTTTTTT.

CDR3 loop: CASSPTSAYEQYF. The CDR3 DNA is TGTGCCAGCAGCCCAACAAGCGCCTACGAGCAGTACTTC. This rearrangement joins TRBV7-9 to TRBJ2-7; D gene ambiguous. The germline V gene encodes CDR1 SEHNR and CDR2 FQNEAQ (reference sequence). V was shortened by 5 bases and J by 2 bases, with 10 bases between the two germline ends. The CDR3 spans 13 residues.

V usage is TRBV29-1 and J usage is TRBJ2-1; D ambiguous. Germline V gene sequence: CDR1 SQVTM, CDR2 ANQGSEA. CDR3 length: 10 amino acids. V was trimmed by 4 bases and J by 10 bases, leaving 8 bases between them. The CDR3 DNA reads as TGCAGCGTTGTTGTCTTGGAGCAGTTCTTC. Its protein product is CSVVVLEQFF.

The chain couples TRBV18 to TRBJ1-3, with D unresolved. The CDR3 spans 18 residues. Germline CDR1 reads KGHSH; CDR2 reads LQKENI. Trimming removed 2 bases at V and 0 bases at J, with 17 bases between. DNA of the CDR3: TGTGCCAGCTCACCAACGTCGGGGAAAGGGTTCTCTGGAAACACCATATATTTT. As protein: CASSPTSGKGFSGNTIYF.

CDR3 loop: CASILGGRAGETQYF. Written as DNA, the CDR3 is TGTGCCAGCATTCTCGGCGGGAGGGCCGGGGAGACCCAGTACTTC. The chain uses TRBV2 and TRBJ2-5, with 9 bases matching TRBD2. The junction had 11 bases not matched to a gene; V was cut back by 7 bases and J by 5 bases. The CDR3 has 15 residues. Germline V gene data show CDR1 as SNHLY and CDR2 as FYNNEI.

The chain couples TRBV1 to TRBJ2-7; TRBD2 is taken as the D call from the table, unchecked against the DNA. TRBV1 is described as a pseudogene. This CDR3 region has 14 residues. The CDR3: CTSPASVVIYEQYF. The CDR3 region has the DNA TGCACCAGCCCCGCGTCGGTGGTCATTTACGAGCAGTACTTC.

This clone was observed a handful of times. The chain combines TRBV6-1 with TRBJ1-3; D not resolved. Germline V lookup: CDR1 MNHNS, CDR2 SASEGT. The CDR3 covers 16 residues. V lost 0 bases and J lost 1, with 10 bases in between. CDR3 bases: TGTGCCAGCAGTGAAGCGTTAAGTGGTTCTGGAAACACCATATATTTT. It specifies CASSEALSGSGNTIYF.

The V call is TRBV14, the J call TRBJ2-1, with TRBD1 as a possible D gene (6 bases). There are 17 residues in the CDR3. V lost 1 base and J 1 base, leaving 14 bases between the germline ends. CDR1 is SGHDN, CDR2 FVKESK, per germline. The CDR3 here is CASSQVPRDTSYNEQFF. CDR3 bases: TGTGCCAGCAGCCAAGTTCCTCGGGACACTTCCTACAATGAGCAGTTCTTC.

This chain connects TRBV5-1 to TRBJ2-1, with 9 bases matching TRBD2. The CDR3 has 18 amino acids. Trimming removed 5 bases from V and 8 bases from J; junction bases left unmatched: 20. The germline V gene encodes CDR1 SGHRS and CDR2 YFSETQ. CDR3 coding DNA: TGCGCCAGCAGACCCTGGACAAGCCTAGCGGGAAAAGTTGATGAGCAGTTCTTC. It specifies CASRPWTSLAGKVDEQFF. The variable domain in full, completed from reference TRBV5-1 and TRBJ2-1, reads KAGVTQTPRYLIKTRGQQVTLSCSPISGHRSVSWYQQTPGQGLQFLFEYFSETQRNKGNFPGRFSGRQFSNSRSEMNVSTLELGDSALYLCASRPWTSLAGKVDEQFFGPGTRLTVL.

CDR3 DNA sequence: TGTGCCAGCAGATCGGACAGGGGAGGGGAACTGTTTTTT. It is translated as CASRSDRGGELFF. The chain couples TRBV7-9 to TRBJ1-4; 9 bases align to TRBD1. The CDR3 contains 13 residues. V was pared by 6 bases and J by 12 bases, with 8 bases of the junction left unmatched. CDR1 is SEHNR, CDR2 FQNEAQ, per germline (reference sequence).

This chain joins TRBV10-2 and TRBJ2-5, with D perhaps TRBD2 (6 bases). The CDR3 runs 15 residues. Germline V lookup: CDR1 WSHSY, CDR2 SAAADI. The V end was cut by 6 bases, the J end by 4 bases, with 18 bases between. CDR3 DNA sequence: TGCGCCAGCAGATTGACGGGAGCTTTCACAGAGACCCAGTACTTC. It yields the protein CASRLTGAFTETQYF.

The rearrangement joins TRBV27 to TRBJ1-1; TRBD1 is a possible D gene (6 bases). Per germline, CDR1 MNHEY and CDR2 SMNVEV (reference sequence). V was cut by 7 bases and J by 1 base, with 16 bases left in between. The CDR3 has 15 amino acids. The CDR3 coding sequence is TGTGCCAGCAATGGGAGGGGGTTTGGGAACACTGAAGCTTTCTTT. Translated: CASNGRGFGNTEAFF.

V is TRBV11-2 and J is TRBJ2-7; 11 nucleotides align to TRBD2. This CDR3 has 17 residues. CDR1 and CDR2 from the germline V gene are SGHAT and FQNNGV. With V trimmed by 5 bases and J by 2 bases, 11 bases remained unmatched. The CDR3 here is CASSRTTLAGAAYEQYF. The CDR3 bases are TGTGCCAGCAGCCGCACTACACTAGCGGGAGCTGCCTACGAGCAGTACTTC.

The chain links TRBV7-8 to TRBJ1-1, with D unresolved. This CDR3 spans 12 amino acids. CDR1 is SGHVS, CDR2 FQNEAQ, per germline. Trimming stripped 5 bases from V and 9 bases from J, with 13 bases between. The CDR3 sequence: CASSLSSGKAFF. The CDR3 DNA reads as TGTGCCAGCAGCCTTTCGTCCGGGAAAGCTTTCTTT.

The chain recombines TRBV29-1 with TRBJ1-1; D not resolved. Trimming took off 4 bases at V and 6 bases at J, with 9 bases between the two ends. Looked up from germline, CDR1 is SQVTM and CDR2 is ANQGSEA. The CDR3 contains 11 residues. The CDR3 sequence: CSVVGVAEAFF. DNA of the CDR3: TGCAGCGTTGTTGGGGTCGCTGAAGCTTTCTTT.

The chain links TRBV18 to TRBJ1-1, with TRBD1 as a possible D gene (6 bases). Germline assignment: CDR1 KGHSH and CDR2 LQKENI. Deletions cut 6 bases from V and 0 bases from J, with 11 bases between. There are 14 residues in the CDR3. The CDR3 spells CASSQGSMNTEAFF. As DNA, the CDR3 is TGTGCCAGCTCGCAGGGGAGTATGAACACTGAAGCTTTCTTT. Variable domain in full (rest from reference TRBV18 and TRBJ1-1): NAGVMQNPRHLVRRRGQEARLRCSPMKGHSHVYWYRQLPEEGLKFMVYLQKENIIDESGMPKERFSAEFPKEGPSILRIQQVVRGDSAAYFCASSQGSMNTEAFFGQGTRLTVV.

The chain is built from TRBV7-2 and TRBJ2-1; possibly TRBD1 or TRBD2 for D (5 bases each). The V end lost 7 bases, the J end lost 5 bases, and 15 bases lay between the germline ends. Germline assignment: CDR1 SGHTA and CDR2 FQGNSA. CDR3 length: 14 residues. The CDR3: CASTFGGKNNEQFF. The CDR3 DNA sequence: TGTGCCAGCACCTTTGGGGGAAAAAACAATGAGCAGTTCTTC. The entire variable domain, with the rest obtained from reference TRBV7-2 and TRBJ2-1, is as follows: GAGVSQSPSNKVTEKGKDVELRCDPISGHTALYWYRQSLGQGLEFLIYFQGNSAPDKSGLPSDRFSAERTGGSVSTLTIQRTQQEDSAVYLCASTFGGKNNEQFFGPGTRLTVL.

DNA for the CDR3: TGTGCCAGCAGTCTTGACGGGGAAGGTACAGATACGCAGTATTTT. Translating gives CASSLDGEGTDTQYF. V is TRBV6-5 and J is TRBJ2-3; tentatively, D is TRBD2 (5 bases). Trimming left V 5 bases short and J 3 bases short, with 15 bases between. CDR1 and CDR2 (germline): MNHEY, SVGAGI. The CDR3 is made up of 15 amino acids.

V gene TRBV5-1 combines with J gene TRBJ2-2; D not resolved. Germline V gene lookup returns CDR1 SGHRS and CDR2 YFSETQ. CDR3 length: 15 residues. V dropped 4 bases and J dropped 7 bases, with 17 bases sitting between them. CDR3 nucleotide sequence: TGCGCCAGCAGCGTCCAGTTTCGTGAAGGCGGGGAGCTGTTTTTT. Protein product: CASSVQFREGGELFF. The variable domain in full, with the rest retrieved from reference TRBV5-1 and TRBJ2-2, is KAGVTQTPRYLIKTRGQQVTLSCSPISGHRSVSWYQQTPGQGLQFLFEYFSETQRNKGNFPGRFSGRQFSNSRSEMNVSTLELGDSALYLCASSVQFREGGELFFGEGSRLTVL.

The chain combines TRBV5-1 with TRBJ2-1; 7 positions match TRBD1. This CDR3 has 14 amino acids. Germline assignment: CDR1 SGHRS and CDR2 YFSETQ. The junction had 4 bases not matched to a gene; V was cut back by 0 bases and J by 7 bases. The CDR3 sequence is CASSLENRGNEQFF. CDR3 nucleotides: TGCGCCAGCAGCTTGGAGAACAGGGGAAATGAGCAGTTCTTC. The full variable domain, with the rest looked up from reference TRBV5-1 and TRBJ2-1, is KAGVTQTPRYLIKTRGQQVTLSCSPISGHRSVSWYQQTPGQGLQFLFEYFSETQRNKGNFPGRFSGRQFSNSRSEMNVSTLELGDSALYLCASSLENRGNEQFFGPGTRLTVL.

The J gene is TRBJ2-1, the V gene TRBV5-1; 10 bases are shared with TRBD1. The CDR3 totals 16 residues. V lost 0 bases, J lost 6 bases, and 6 bases stayed unmatched. Germline V gives CDR1 SGHRS, CDR2 YFSETQ. CDR3 nucleotide sequence: TGCGCCAGCAGCTTGGGGACAGGGGGGTTCAGCAATGAGCAGTTCTTC. This translates into CASSLGTGGFSNEQFF.